A few counts support the clone carrying this TCR beta chain. Repertoires were generated with immunoSEQ multiplex PCR, while TCRdb's copy carries only in-frame clones and drops some. The repertoire includes around 25,000 clones, 82% of them detected once, and around 12% sits in the top ten. The sample belongs to a study of T cells in tumors after PD-1 blockade. CDR3 length: 16 amino acids. CDR1 and CDR2 (germline): MRHNA, SNTAGT. The V end lost 4 bases, the J end lost 4 bases, and 16 bases lay between the germline ends. The TCR comes from a human donor with basal cell carcinoma. V is TRBV6-4 and J is TRBJ2-2, with D possibly TRBD2 on 6 matching bases. Sequenced material: PBMCs, taken after anti-PD-1 treatment. CDR3 region: CASSAGGTVTTGELFF. As DNA, the CDR3 is TGTGCCAGCAGTGCTGGGGGGACTGTCACCACCGGGGAGCTGTTTTTT.